A single TCR beta chain is shown here with its context. The data stem from a study of T cell responses to AZD1222 COVID-19 vaccine. Between the trimmed V and J ends, which lost 3 bases and 3 bases, there was a span of 14 bases. Looked up from germline, CDR1 is SEHNR and CDR2 is FQNEAQ (reference sequence). The CDR3 has 15 amino acids. TCRdb keeps only in-frame clones here, not all; method: immunoSEQ multiplex PCR. The sample lists 110,000 to 150,000 clones, approximately 90% seen once, with around 2.8% in the top ten. The rearrangement joins TRBV7-9 to TRBJ1-2; D not resolved. The material was peripheral blood, obtained on day 0 of AZD1222 vaccination. This TCR was recovered from an adult in good health. The CDR3 DNA is TGTGCCAGCAGCTTCCTCGACCCCAGATACTATGGCTACACCTTC. It translates to CASSFLDPRYYGYTF. The full variable domain, completed using reference TRBV7-9 and TRBJ1-2, is DTGVSQNPRHKITKRGQNVTFRCDPISEHNRLYWYRQTLGQGPEFLTYFQNEAQLEKSRLLSDRFSAERPKGSFSTLEIQRTEQGDSAMYLCASSFLDPRYYGYTFGSGTRLTVV.